Sequencing of this T cell receptor (beta chain) was carried out in a study of T cell repertoires in cytomegalovirus infection. Overall study context: Matching HLA type, along with CMV infection, was indicated by public TCR beta signatures. Study-level points and caveats: The study identified carriers of CMV plus the relevant HLA from cumulative public TCR beta family frequency. What dominated the ex vivo response were HLA-C-restricted CMV-specific TCR beta clonotypes.

This clonotype was recorded many times. As yet, its antigen is unknown. TCRdb analysed the reads with MiXCR anew, one entry per CDR3 protein. The table includes more than 90,000 distinct CDR3 sequences, about a tenth detected once. Sequencing was done on a sample of PBMCs, sequenced either directly or after in vitro stimulation (not recorded which). The sequence was obtained from a human donor in good health (CMV status not recorded). Some clones in this sample may be carry-over from other donors' samples.

The CDR3 sequence is CASSPQGGANTGELFF. The CDR3 nucleotides are TGTGCCAGCAGCCCCCAGGGGGGGGCGAACACCGGGGAGCTGTTTTTT. V gene TRBV7-2 combines with J gene TRBJ2-2; D may correspond to TRBD1 or TRBD2 (7 bases each). The CDR3 extends over 16 amino acids. Trimming removed 5 bases from V and 0 bases from J, with 13 bases in between. Germline V gene lookup returns CDR1 SGHTA and CDR2 FQGNSA.